This T cell receptor (beta chain) came from a study of shared clonotypes between healthy human individuals. Germline values: CDR1 GTSNPN, CDR2 SVGIG (reference sequence). The V and J ends lost 2 bases and 0 bases respectively, with 7 bases between them. The CDR3 is 13 residues long. This table comes from immunoSEQ multiplex PCR, and its TCRdb copy is limited to in-frame clones, with some not included. The sample includes 1,400,000 or so clones, about 98.5% seen only once; the top ten take under 0.45%. General study points: Several donors shared 5% to 5.5% of their naive CD4 clonotypes.

Details on this clone: Its specificity is unknown.

The V and J genes are TRBV30 and TRBJ1-1, with D hard to call. Source material: naive CD4+ T cells sorted from blood. Subset: CD45RA+ positively selected. This TCR came from a young man in good health. The CDR3 DNA reads as TGTGCCTGGAGTCGGACGATGAACACTGAAGCTTTCTTT. Its translation: CAWSRTMNTEAFF.